These T cell receptor beta chains were read from a single sample in a study of blood T cell repertoires in COVID-19. The table came from immunoSEQ multiplex PCR; TCRdb's copy has only in-frame clones and leaves some out. The data contain 450,000 or so clones, roughly 90% of them singletons. Specimen: peripheral blood. The receptor set was obtained from a man between 18 and 35 years old with COVID-19, enrolled during active disease. CDR3s include the opening cysteine and the closing phenylalanine or tryptophan. A D gene is named only where the DNA matches it firmly. Not all rows give a size; the values are once, few, many and, for expanded clones, a class.

d_call,j_call,v_call,clone_size,cdr3_aa,cdr3_nt
TRBD2,TRBJ2-3,TRBV3-1/TRBV3-2,.,CASSQVTASGITPSTDTQYF,TGTGCCAGCAGCCAAGTAACGGCTAGCGGGATCACCCCATCGACAGATACGCAGTATTTT
TRBD1,TRBJ2-2,TRBV30,.,CAWSQQGLGELFF,TGTGCCTGGAGTCAACAGGGGCTCGGGGAGCTGTTTTTT
.,TRBJ1-2,TRBV19,.,CASTPLGFNYGYTF,TGTGCCAGTACCCCGCTAGGCTTTAACTATGGCTACACCTTC
TRBD2,TRBJ2-7,TRBV5-1,.,CASSSGLAGMEQYF,TGCGCCAGCAGCTCGGGACTAGCGGGCATGGAGCAGTACTTC
.,TRBJ1-4,TRBV7-9,.,CASSLGPREEEKLFF,TGTGCCAGCAGCTTAGGGCCCAGGGAGGAGGAAAAACTGTTTTTT
TRBD1,TRBJ2-5,TRBV7-2,.,CASSIWDREVETQYF,TGTGCCAGCAGCATATGGGACAGGGAGGTTGAGACCCAGTACTTC
TRBD1,TRBJ1-1,TRBV24-1,once,CATSDSDREAFF,TGTGCCACCAGTGATTCGGACAGGGAAGCTTTCTTT
.,TRBJ1-1,TRBV24-1,.,CATSGAGNTEAFF,TGTGCCACCAGTGGGGCGGGGAACACTGAAGCTTTCTTT
TRBD1,TRBJ1-5,TRBV6-5,.,CASRGQGRGNQPQHF,TGTGCCAGCAGGGGACAGGGCCGCGGCAATCAGCCCCAGCATTTT
TRBD1,TRBJ1-2,TRBV29-1,.,CSVHRGDYGYTF,TGCAGCGTCCACAGGGGAGACTATGGCTACACCTTC
.,TRBJ2-3,TRBV20-1,.,CSASSGSTDTQYF,TGCAGTGCTAGTTCAGGGAGCACAGATACGCAGTATTTT
TRBD1,TRBJ2-3,TRBV3-1/TRBV3-2,.,CASSQETGSSTDTQYF,TGTGCCAGCAGCCAAGAGACAGGGTCGAGCACAGATACGCAGTATTTT
TRBD2,TRBJ2-3,TRBV15,.,CATTTPSGLAADTQYF,TGTGCCACCACGACCCCTTCCGGACTAGCGGCAGATACGCAGTATTTT
TRBD1,TRBJ1-5,TRBV19,.,CASTERDSANQPQHF,TGTGCCAGTACCGAAAGGGACAGCGCCAATCAGCCCCAGCATTTT
TRBD2,TRBJ2-1,TRBV5-1,once,CASRNSEALAGNEQFF,TGCGCCAGCAGGAATTCCGAGGCACTAGCGGGAAATGAGCAGTTCTTC
TRBD1,TRBJ2-3,TRBV10-3,.,CAITGQAGTDTQYF,TGTGCCATCACAGGACAGGCGGGCACAGATACGCAGTATTTT
TRBD1,TRBJ2-5,TRBV18,.,CASSPGAGGDETQYF,TGTGCCAGCTCACCCGGGGCAGGGGGCGATGAGACCCAGTACTTC
TRBD1,TRBJ1-1,TRBV7-2,few,CASSLVGTGGMNTEAFF,TGTGCCAGCAGCCTCGTTGGGACAGGGGGCATGAACACTGAAGCTTTCTTT
TRBD2,TRBJ2-7,TRBV6-5,.,CASNSGSSEQYF,TGTGCCAGCAATAGCGGGAGTTCCGAGCAGTACTTC
TRBD1,TRBJ1-5,TRBV7-9,.,CASSLTGGHQPQHF,TGTGCCAGCAGCTTAACAGGGGGCCATCAGCCCCAGCATTTT
.,TRBJ1-5,TRBV15,.,CATSTQVGQPQHF,TGTGCCACCAGCACCCAGGTCGGTCAGCCCCAGCATTTT
.,TRBJ1-2,TRBV18,.,CASSPASGDGYTF,TGTGCCAGCTCACCTGCCTCGGGGGATGGCTACACCTTC
.,TRBJ1-1,TRBV15,medium-sized,CATSSDQSFGEVAFF,TGTGCCACCAGCAGTGACCAGAGTTTTGGGGAGGTAGCTTTCTTT
TRBD2,TRBJ2-5,TRBV24-1,once,CASFISFISGGQETQYF,TGTGCCTCATTCATCAGCTTTATTAGCGGGGGGCAAGAGACCCAGTACTTC
.,TRBJ2-5,TRBV4-1,.,CASSPGVSEVFQGTQYF,TGCGCCAGCAGCCCAGGGGTGAGCGAGGTCTTCCAAGGGACCCAGTACTTC
.,TRBJ2-2,TRBV3-1/TRBV3-2,once,CASSQVFRDSTGELFF,TGTGCCAGCAGCCAAGTATTCCGAGACTCCACCGGGGAGCTGTTTTTT
.,TRBJ1-3,TRBV6-5,.,CASTPHGLQETIYF,TGTGCCAGCACCCCACATGGCCTTCAGGAAACCATATATTTT